This T cell receptor (beta chain) was retrieved from a study of blood T cell repertoires in COVID-19 (dated by TCRdb to between 2020 and 2021). Regarding the complete study: Samples covering the acute and convalescent phases of COVID-19 were provided by collaborators in the United States, Italy and Spain. The material from the prospective study consisted of cDNA or gDNA derived from T cells, B-cell-depleted T cells, or PBMCs. Subjects who had been exposed to COVID-19, were actively infected with it, or had recovered from it provided the deeply sampled blood TCRbeta repertoires that made up the dataset. The repertoires were made available in a free public database intended to serve as a resource for research on the immune response to SARS-CoV-2. The samples were drawn from the first 160 participants of the ongoing ImmuneRACE study and from 1,254 subjects provided by 6 global collaborators. A de-identified subject ID, COVID-19 status, age in years and sex were almost always included in the sample metadata. HLA class I and class II types, where available, came from metadata supplied by the sample provider rather than from assay-based typing.

The collaborating institutions used their own protocols to collect whole blood in K2EDTA tubes. For TCRbeta analysis, collaborators shipped samples in one of three forms: frozen whole blood, isolated PBMCs, or DNA extracted from either of those sample types. Study-wide conclusions, independent of this receptor: The amount of clinical and demographic metadata varied by source and participant and was provided uncurated.

The immunoSEQ Assay, a bias-controlled multiplex PCR, was used to amplify TCRbeta CDR3 regions from genomic DNA. Concerning the study's data processing: The number of nucleated cells in each sample was estimated from the amplification of reference gene primers within the assay. To quantify the absolute abundance of each unique TCRbeta CDR3 rearrangement, sequence reads were collapsed and filtered. For each sample, productive Simpson clonality was calculated as the square root of Simpson's diversity index across productive rearrangements. TCRdb took over this immuneACCESS table, retaining in-frame rearrangements with V and J assigned. Such tables are incomplete; in checked studies, under half of the missing clones stem from an unresolved V gene, and the remainder is unexplained. The DNA was the basis for D and trimming; V, J and clone size are from that table. For this sample there are about 230,000 clones; around 80% appear just once. The ten biggest clones cover around a sixth of the sample.

The CDR3 runs 15 amino acids, cysteine and phenylalanine included. The entry retains the CDR3 DNA only, 45 bases that are in frame from base 1. V is cut back by 4 bases and J by 9 bases, with 6 bases in the junction unmatched. Taken from the germline V gene (reference sequence), the CDR1 and CDR2 loops are SEHNR and FQNEAQ. A single count supports this clone. There is no known antigen for this receptor. Per-base qualities were not stored, and no clone one base away is much larger. The rearranged chain carries TRBV7-9 and TRBJ1-6, with 10 bases in between that match TRBD1. The sequence was obtained from a woman older than 75 with active or convalescent COVID-19. The specimen sequenced was peripheral blood. Here the CDR3 is given as CASSSRGQGISPLHF. At the DNA level, the sequence is TGTGCCAGCAGCTCTAGGGGACAGGGGATTTCACCCCTCCACTTT.